The TCR beta chain under discussion was sequenced for a study of CD8 T cells in Susac syndrome. TCR beta sequences were obtained from blood CD8+ and CD4+ T cells. TEMRA cells were FACS-enriched and CD8+ and CD4+ T cells negatively isolated. The CDR3 runs to 15 residues. The V gene end was trimmed by 5 bases and the J gene end by 1 base; junction bases not matched to a gene: 5. In germline, CDR1 is SEHNR, CDR2 FQNEAQ (reference sequence). With random hexamers, reverse transcription was performed on about 0.5 to 1 ug of RNA. TCRdb re-called the immunoSEQ multiplex PCR reads through MiXCR, storing one row per CDR3 protein. Of a few hundred thousand distinct CDR3 sequences in the sample, around 85% are singletons; the top ten hold roughly 0.1%. In this sample, this clonotype turned up once.

This chain links TRBV7-9 with TRBJ1-2; 9 bases align to TRBD1. What was sequenced was CD8+ T cells from PBMCs. The receptor's source is a human donor with multiple sclerosis. The CDR3 DNA reads TGTGCCAGCAGCGACAGGGGGGGTGTTAACTATGGCTACACCTTC. As protein: CASSDRGGVNYGYTF.